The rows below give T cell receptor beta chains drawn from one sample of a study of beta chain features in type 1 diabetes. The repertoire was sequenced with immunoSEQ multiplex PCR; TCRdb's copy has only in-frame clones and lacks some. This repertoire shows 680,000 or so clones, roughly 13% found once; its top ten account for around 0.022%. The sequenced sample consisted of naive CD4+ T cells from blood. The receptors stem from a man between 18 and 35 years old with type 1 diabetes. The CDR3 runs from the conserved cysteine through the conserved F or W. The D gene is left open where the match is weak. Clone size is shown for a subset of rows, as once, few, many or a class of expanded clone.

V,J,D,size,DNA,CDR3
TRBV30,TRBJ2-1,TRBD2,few,TGTGCCTGGAGCCGAGCGGGGGGATCCTACAATGAGCAGTTCTTC,CAWSRAGGSYNEQFF
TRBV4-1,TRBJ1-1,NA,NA,TGCGCCAGCAGCCAAGACGACAGAAGCAACACTGAAGCTTTCTTT,CASSQDDRSNTEAFF
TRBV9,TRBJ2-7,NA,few,TGTGCCAGCAGCGTAGGGGCAGGGGAAACCTACGAGCAGTACTTC,CASSVGAGETYEQYF
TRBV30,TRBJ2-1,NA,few,TGTGCCTGGAGCGGGGGACCCCCCAATGAGCAGTTCTTC,CAWSGGPPNEQFF
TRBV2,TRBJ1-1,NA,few,TGTGCCAGCAGGGAACTATGGAGTACTGAAGCTTTCTTT,CASRELWSTEAFF
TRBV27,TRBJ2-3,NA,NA,TGTGCCAGCAGTTTCCGTCCCACAGATACGCAGTATTTT,CASSFRPTDTQYF
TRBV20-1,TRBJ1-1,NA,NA,TGCAGTGCTAGAGAGGACAGTGAAGCTTTCTTT,CSAREDSEAFF
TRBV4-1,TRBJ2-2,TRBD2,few,TGCGCCAGCAGCCAAGATGGTCCGTCTAGCGGGGTTAGGGGCGGGGAGCTGTTTTTT,CASSQDGPSSGVRGGELFF
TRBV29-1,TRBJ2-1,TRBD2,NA,TGCAGCGTTGTGACTAGCGGGGGGTACTCCTACAATGAGCAGTTCTTC,CSVVTSGGYSYNEQFF
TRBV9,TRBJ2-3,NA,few,TGTGCCAGCAGCCCCCTCGGGGCAGGGGAACCCACAGATACGCAGTATTTT,CASSPLGAGEPTDTQYF
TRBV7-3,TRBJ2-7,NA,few,TGTGCCAGCAGCTTAGGAGGGGTCCCCTACGAGCAGTACTTC,CASSLGGVPYEQYF
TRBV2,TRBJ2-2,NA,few,TGTGCCCCAGGGAACTCCACCGGGGAGCTGTTTTTT,CAPGNSTGELFF
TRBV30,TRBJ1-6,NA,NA,TGTGCCCAGACGGGGGCCGATTATAATTCACCCCTCCACTTT,CAQTGADYNSPLHF
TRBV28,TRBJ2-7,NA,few,TGTGCCAGCACCACAGGGGGGGCGGCCTACGAGCAGTACTTC,CASTTGGAAYEQYF
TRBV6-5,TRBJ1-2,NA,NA,TGTGCCAGCAGTTACGAGAGAGCTAACTATGGCTACACCTTC,CASSYERANYGYTF
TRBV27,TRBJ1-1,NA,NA,TGTGCCAGCAGTTTATCGACGGGCAGTCGAGCTTTCTTT,CASSLSTGSRAFF
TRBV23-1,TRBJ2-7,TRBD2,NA,TGCGCCAGCCCCGTCCTAGCTAGCGGGGCGTGGGAGCAGTACTTC,CASPVLASGAWEQYF
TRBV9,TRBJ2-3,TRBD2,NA,TGTGCCAGCAGCGTAGCCGGGAGGGGGTACACAGATACGCAGTATTTT,CASSVAGRGYTDTQYF
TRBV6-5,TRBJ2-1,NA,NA,TGTGCCAGCAGTTACGGTGCAGGGGCTGCGCAGTTCTTC,CASSYGAGAAQFF
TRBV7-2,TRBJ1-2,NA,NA,TGTGCCAGCAGTCTCGGCCCTGGGCGCGGCTACACCTTC,CASSLGPGRGYTF
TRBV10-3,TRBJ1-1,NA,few,TGTGCCATCACCTCCGGGACATCGAACACTGAAGCTTTCTTT,CAITSGTSNTEAFF
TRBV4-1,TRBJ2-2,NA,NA,TGCGCCAGCAGCCACGCTGACACCGGGGAGCTGTTTTTT,CASSHADTGELFF
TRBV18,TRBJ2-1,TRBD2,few,TGTGCCAGCTCACGGCGGACTAGCGGGGGACTCGGGACATACAATGAGCAGTTCTTC,CASSRRTSGGLGTYNEQFF
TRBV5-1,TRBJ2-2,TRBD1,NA,TGCGCCAGCAGCTTGGCCAGGGACAGGGCTGCGGGGGAGCTGTTTTTT,CASSLARDRAAGELFF
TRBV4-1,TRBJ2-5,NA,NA,TGCGCCAGCAGCCACCCCGCCCGGGACTTGGAAGAGACCCAGTACTTC,CASSHPARDLEETQYF
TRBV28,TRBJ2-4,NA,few,TGTGCCAGCAGGGTTACCCCTCAAAACATTCAGTACTTC,CASRVTPQNIQYF
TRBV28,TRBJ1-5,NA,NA,TGTGCCAGCAGTCCTTACAGCTATAGCAATCAGCCCCAGCATTTT,CASSPYSYSNQPQHF
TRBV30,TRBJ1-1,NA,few,TGTGCCTGGAGTAAGGACGTGAACACTGAAGCTTTCTTT,CAWSKDVNTEAFF
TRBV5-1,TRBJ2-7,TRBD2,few,TGCGCCAGCAGCCCCGTCCGGGCGGGGGGACGCTACGCCTACGAGCAGTACTTC,CASSPVRAGGRYAYEQYF
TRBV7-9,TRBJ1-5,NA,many,TGTGCCAGCAGCTTAGATAGCAATCAGCCCCAGCATTTT,CASSLDSNQPQHF
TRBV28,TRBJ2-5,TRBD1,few,TGTGCCAGCAGTCCCGGGACAGGGTACGAGACCCAGTACTTC,CASSPGTGYETQYF
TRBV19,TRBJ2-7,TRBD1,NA,TGTGCCAGTAGCCAATCCGGGACAGGGGGCCTCGAGCAGTACTTC,CASSQSGTGGLEQYF
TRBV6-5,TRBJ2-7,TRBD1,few,TGTGCCAGCACCTTAGACAGGGCAACCTACGAGCAGTACTTC,CASTLDRATYEQYF
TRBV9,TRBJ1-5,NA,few,TGTGCCAGCAGCCCCGGCGGGGGGCCTCAGCCCCAGCATTTT,CASSPGGGPQPQHF
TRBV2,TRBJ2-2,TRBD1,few,TGTGCCAGCACGGGACAGGTGAACACCGGGGAGCTGTTTTTT,CASTGQVNTGELFF
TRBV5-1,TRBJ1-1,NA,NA,TGCGCCAGCAGCTTTGGGACGGAGAACACTGAAGCTTTCTTT,CASSFGTENTEAFF
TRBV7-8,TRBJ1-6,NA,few,TGTGCCAGCAGCCCCTCAGGGAGTAGTTATAATTCACCCCTCCACTTT,CASSPSGSSYNSPLHF
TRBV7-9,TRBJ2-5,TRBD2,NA,TGTGCCATCAAGACCGCTAGCGGGGGCGGGGAGACCCAGTACTTC,CAIKTASGGGETQYF
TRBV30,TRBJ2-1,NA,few,TGTGCCTGGAGTGTACGGGGGCCTGAGCAGTTCTTC,CAWSVRGPEQFF
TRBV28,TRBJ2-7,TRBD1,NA,TGTGCCAGCAGGGGTCAGGGGGCGCGTCAGTACTTC,CASRGQGARQYF
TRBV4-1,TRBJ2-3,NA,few,TGCGCCAGCAGCCAAGGGCGGGAAAGGGGCACAGATACGCAGTATTTT,CASSQGRERGTDTQYF